The 2 T cell receptor beta chains below come from one sample, sequenced in a study of CD8 T cells in ankylosing spondylitis. Points from the study as a whole: Typical of ankylosing spondylitis blood, it appeared, was a TCR beta motif of about eight highly homologous variants.

TCRdb used MiXCR to reprocess the 5' RACE reads, holding one entry per CDR3 protein. The sample records 500,000 to 550,000 distinct CDR3 sequences, more than 9.5% being singletons. For these TCRs, the target antigens are not known. The sequenced sample was blood, either unsorted or a sorted T cell fraction (not recorded which). These receptors all come from a male donor with ankylosing spondylitis.

This clonotype was picked up many times. V gene TRBV5-1 combines with J gene TRBJ2-2; D call uncertain. Germline-derived CDR1 and CDR2 are SGHRS and YFSETQ. The CDR3 covers 15 residues. The ends were cut back, 0 bases at V and 0 bases at J, with 6 bases in the middle. CDR3 bases: TGCGCCAGCAGCTTGGAACATCCGAACACCGGGGAGCTGTTTTTT. Protein product: CASSLEHPNTGELFF.

The V and J genes are TRBV5-1 and TRBJ2-1, with 11 bases fitting TRBD2. The germline V gene encodes CDR1 SGHRS and CDR2 YFSETQ. V lost 4 bases to trimming and J lost 5 bases; unmatched junction nucleotides: 2. The CDR3 totals 14 residues. In nucleotides, the CDR3 is TGCGCCAGCAGCATACTAGCGGGAGACAATGAGCAGTTCTTC. The encoded protein is CASSILAGDNEQFF.